The entry that follows covers one T cell receptor (beta chain) sequence. Its target is not known. The CDR3 length is 14 residues. Trimming took 3 bases from V and 3 from J; bases not matched to a gene: 5. Per the germline V gene, CDR1 is SNHLY and CDR2 is FYNNEI. TCRdb's copy holds only in-frame clones and misses some; the assay was immunoSEQ multiplex PCR. The table has about 130,000 clones, around nine tenths seen once; the top ten hold 6.3%. This entry comes from a study of T cell responses to AZD1222 COVID-19 vaccine. Study observations and caveats: Seropositive AZD1222 recipients at baseline numbered only five or six. It was only after the peak T cell response that any repertoires were sampled.

The V and J genes are TRBV2 and TRBJ2-7; 7 bases map to TRBD1. This clonotype was sampled from an adult in good health. Sequenced here: peripheral blood, sampled on day 0 of AZD1222 vaccination. The CDR3 spells CASSDRDRHYEQYF. CDR3 bases: TGTGCCAGCAGTGACCGGGACAGACACTACGAGCAGTACTTC.